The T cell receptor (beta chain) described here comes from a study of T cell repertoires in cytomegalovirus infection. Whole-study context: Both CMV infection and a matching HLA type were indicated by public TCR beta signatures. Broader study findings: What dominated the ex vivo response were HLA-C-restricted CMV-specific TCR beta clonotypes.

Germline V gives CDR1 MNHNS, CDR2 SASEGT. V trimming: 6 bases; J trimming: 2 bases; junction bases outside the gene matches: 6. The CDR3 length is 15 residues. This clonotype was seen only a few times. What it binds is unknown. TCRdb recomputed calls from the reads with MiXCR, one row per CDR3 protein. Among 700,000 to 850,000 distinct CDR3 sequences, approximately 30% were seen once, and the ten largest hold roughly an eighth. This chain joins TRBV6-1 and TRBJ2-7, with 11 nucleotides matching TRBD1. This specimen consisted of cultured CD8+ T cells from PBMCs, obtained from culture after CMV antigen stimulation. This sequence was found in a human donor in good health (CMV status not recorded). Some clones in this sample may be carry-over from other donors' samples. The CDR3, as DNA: TGTGCCAGCAGCGACCTGGGACAGGGGGCCTACGAGCAGTACGTC. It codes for CASSDLGQGAYEQYV.